The next 10 T cell receptor beta chains were all read from a single sample in a study of T cell repertoires in cytomegalovirus infection. TCRdb re-analysed the reads in MiXCR, keeping a single row per CDR3 protein. The sample has under 850,000 distinct CDR3 sequences; approximately 40% are singletons. The sample consisted of PBMCs. The receptor source for this set is a human donor in good health (CMV status not recorded). Some clones in this sample may be carry-over from other donors' samples.

This clonotype has more than one count but fewer than ten. The genes are TRBV28 and TRBJ2-7, with TRBD2 as a possible D gene (6 bases). Trimming shortened V by 6 bases and J by 3 bases, and 15 bases separated the two germline ends. The CDR3 consists of 14 residues. Germline CDR1 and CDR2: MDHEN and SYDVKM. The CDR3 DNA sequence: TGTGCCAGCAGCGATGGGCGGGGTCGCTACGAGCAGTACTTC. Translating gives CASSDGRGRYEQYF.

This clonotype was observed at least ten times. The chain couples TRBV7-2 to TRBJ1-4, with a possible D match to TRBD1 (6 bases). The CDR3 extends over 14 amino acids. CDR1 is SGHTA, CDR2 FQGNSA, per germline. V lost 1 base and J lost 7, with 10 bases in between. DNA for the CDR3: TGTGCCAGCAGCTTAGGTCAGGGGCGTGAAAAACTGTTTTTT. Its translation is CASSLGQGREKLFF.

This chain links TRBV20-1 with TRBJ1-6; D not certain. The CDR3 length is 16 residues. Per the germline V gene, CDR1 is DFQATT and CDR2 is SNEGSKA (reference sequence). Trimming removed 5 bases at V and 4 bases at J, with 18 bases between. CDR3 region: CSAGLGSSRYNSPLHF. CDR3 DNA sequence: TGCAGTGCTGGCTTAGGGTCGTCGCGGTATAATTCACCCCTCCACTTT.

This clonotype has a handful of counts. The genes are TRBV5-1 and TRBJ1-4; TRBD1 is a possible D gene (5 bases). Trimming took off 1 base at V and 7 bases at J, with 17 bases between the two ends. Germline V lookup: CDR1 SGHRS, CDR2 YFSETQ. This CDR3 spans 16 amino acids. The CDR3 region is CASSLPQGGRGEKLFF. The CDR3, as DNA: TGCGCCAGCAGCTTGCCCCAGGGAGGTAGGGGTGAAAAACTGTTTTTT.

This clonotype was detected many times. V and J are TRBV7-2 and TRBJ2-5; no reliable D call. Per germline, CDR1 SGHTA and CDR2 FQGNSA. V lost 5 bases to trimming and J lost 4 bases, with 11 bases between them. This CDR3 spans 13 amino acids. Here the CDR3 DNA reads TGTGCCAGCAGCCGAGGATCGATAGAGACCCAGTACTTC. Protein sequence: CASSRGSIETQYF.

The genes are TRBV3-1 and TRBJ2-2; weak D call: TRBD1 (6 bases). The ends were cut back, 7 bases at V and 6 bases at J, with 18 bases in the middle. CDR3 length: 15 amino acids. Germline CDR1 and CDR2: LGHDT and YNNKEL (reference sequence). This CDR3 reads CASNRQGTGAGELFF. The CDR3, as DNA: TGTGCCAGCAACCGGCAGGGGACGGGCGCCGGGGAGCTGTTTTTT.

This chain connects TRBV27 to TRBJ1-2; tentative D call: TRBD1 (6 bases). CDR3 size: 15 residues. V lost 6 bases and J 7 bases, leaving 21 bases between the germline ends. CDR1 and CDR2 (germline): MNHEY, SMNVEV (reference sequence). CDR3 region: CASSPWDTGLGGYTF. DNA of the CDR3: TGTGCCAGCAGCCCATGGGACACGGGGCTCGGTGGCTACACCTTC.

The CDR3 region is CAWSVRSSRGAFF. DNA of the CDR3: TGTGCCTGGAGTGTACGATCCAGTAGAGGAGCTTTCTTT. The chain recombines TRBV30 with TRBJ1-1, with D hard to call. CDR1 and CDR2 (germline): GTSNPN, SVGIG (reference sequence). V was pared by 0 bases and J by 10 bases, with 15 bases between. The CDR3 is 13 amino acids.

This chain joins TRBV24-1 and TRBJ1-4, with TRBD1 identical over 7 bases. V trimming: 4 bases; J trimming: 7 bases; junction bases outside the gene matches: 5. CDR3 size: 14 residues. CDR1 and CDR2 from the germline V gene are KGHDR and SFDVKD. CDR3 residues: CATSESGGGEKLFF. CDR3 DNA sequence: TGTGCCACCAGTGAGTCAGGGGGTGGTGAAAAACTGTTTTTT.

This clonotype was observed a few times. The chain recombines TRBV30 with TRBJ1-6; a weak D match, TRBD1 (5 bases). In germline, CDR1 is GTSNPN, CDR2 SVGIG (reference sequence). Trimming took 3 bases from V and 9 from J, leaving 15 bases between them. The CDR3 runs 14 residues. The CDR3 here is CAWRGITGFSPLHF. The CDR3, as DNA: TGTGCCTGGAGAGGAATTACAGGATTTTCACCCCTCCACTTT.